The source of this T cell receptor beta chain is a study of metastatic and nonmetastatic thyroid tumors. Across the whole study: Repertoire comparisons spanned blood and tumor or nodule tissue from malignant and benign thyroid patients. Study findings and constraints: It was reported that TCR beta diversity was significantly higher in malignant thyroid tumors than benign nodules, in blood and tumor.

A few counts support this clone. Its target is unknown. Looked up from germline, CDR1 is SNHLY and CDR2 is FYNNEI. The CDR3 loop spans 13 amino acids. V shed 3 bases and J shed 0 bases, with 6 bases lying between them. Per the authors' pipeline: CDR3 differences across clinicopathological groups were used to build a distant-metastasis classifier for papillary thyroid cancer. Using MiXCR, TCRdb re-called clones from the PCR reads. These V and J calls are TCRdb output, not the study's own analysis. This sample has several thousand clones, with around 30% found just once. Nobody among the patients had been given any treatment before thyroid surgery.

What was sequenced was tumor tissue. The origin of this receptor is a male donor with papillary thyroid cancer or a benign thyroid nodule (not recorded which). Some clones in this sample may be carry-over from other donors' samples. The chain joins TRBV2 to TRBJ2-7; D not certain. The CDR3 loop reads CASSDGSSYEQYF. The CDR3, as DNA: TGTGCCAGCAGTGATGGCAGCTCCTACGAGCAGTACTTC.